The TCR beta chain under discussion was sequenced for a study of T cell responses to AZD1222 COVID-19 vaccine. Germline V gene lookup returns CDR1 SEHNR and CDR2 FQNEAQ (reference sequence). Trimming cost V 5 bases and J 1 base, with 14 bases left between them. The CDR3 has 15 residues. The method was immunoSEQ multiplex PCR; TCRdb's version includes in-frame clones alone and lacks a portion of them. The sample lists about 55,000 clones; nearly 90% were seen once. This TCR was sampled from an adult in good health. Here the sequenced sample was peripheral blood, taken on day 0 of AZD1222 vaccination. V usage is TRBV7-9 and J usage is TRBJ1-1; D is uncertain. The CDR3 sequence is CASSGPEASNTEAFF. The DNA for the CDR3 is TGTGCCAGCAGCGGTCCTGAGGCCTCGAACACTGAAGCTTTCTTT.